This T cell receptor (beta chain) is from a study of shared clonotypes between healthy human individuals. This table comes from immunoSEQ multiplex PCR, and its TCRdb copy is limited to in-frame clones, with some not included. The sample carries about 730,000 clones, approximately 77% recorded once. The material sequenced was memory CD4+ T cells sorted from blood. Subset defined: CD45RA-negative fraction. The clonotype originates from a woman under 40 in good health.

CDR3 in amino acids: CAISDTSGRALDTQYF. The DNA for the CDR3 is TGTGCCATCAGCGATACTAGCGGGAGGGCCCTCGATACGCAGTATTTT. This chain uses TRBV10-3 with TRBJ2-3; 13 positions agree with TRBD2. The CDR3 consists of 16 residues. The V segment lost 6 bases and the J segment 6 bases; nucleotides outside the gene matches: 9. Germline V lookup: CDR1 ENHRY, CDR2 SYGVKD.